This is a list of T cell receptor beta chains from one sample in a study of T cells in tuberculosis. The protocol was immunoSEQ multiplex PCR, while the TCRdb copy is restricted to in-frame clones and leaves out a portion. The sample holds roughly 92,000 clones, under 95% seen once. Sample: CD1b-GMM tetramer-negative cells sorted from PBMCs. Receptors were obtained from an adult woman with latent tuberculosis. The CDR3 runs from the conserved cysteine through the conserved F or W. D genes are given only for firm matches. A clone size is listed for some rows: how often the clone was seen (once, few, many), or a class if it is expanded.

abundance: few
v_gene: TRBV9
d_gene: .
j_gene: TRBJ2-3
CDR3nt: TGTGCCAGCAGTGTACAGGGAGGTACGCAGTATTTT
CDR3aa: CASSVQGGTQYF

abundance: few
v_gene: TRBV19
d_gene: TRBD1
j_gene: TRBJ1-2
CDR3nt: TGTGCCAGTAGGAGCCGGGACAGGGCTATTAACTATGGCTACACCTTC
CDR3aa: CASRSRDRAINYGYTF

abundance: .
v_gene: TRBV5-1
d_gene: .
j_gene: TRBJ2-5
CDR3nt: TGCGCCAGCAGCTTGAACGGGGTAGGGGAGACCCAGTACTTC
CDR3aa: CASSLNGVGETQYF

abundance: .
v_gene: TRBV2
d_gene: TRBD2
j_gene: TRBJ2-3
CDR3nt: TGTGCCAGCAGTGTACGACTGAGCGGGGGCCCCGACACAGATACGCAGTATTTT
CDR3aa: CASSVRLSGGPDTDTQYF

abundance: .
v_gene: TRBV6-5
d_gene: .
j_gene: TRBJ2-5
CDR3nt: TGTGCCAGCAGCCCGTTTGGACTAACACTGGAGACCCAGTACTTC
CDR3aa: CASSPFGLTLETQYF

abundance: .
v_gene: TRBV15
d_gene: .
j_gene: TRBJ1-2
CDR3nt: TGTGCCACCAGCAGAGCCCCGAGTAATGGCTACACCTTC
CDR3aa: CATSRAPSNGYTF

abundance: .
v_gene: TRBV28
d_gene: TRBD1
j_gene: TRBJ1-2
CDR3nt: TGTGCCAGCAGTCCCGACAGGGTCGGGGGCTACACCTTC
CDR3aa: CASSPDRVGGYTF

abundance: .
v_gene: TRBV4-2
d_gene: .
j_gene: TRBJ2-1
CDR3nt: TGTGCCAGCAGCCAAGGAGGCGGGATCAATGAGCAGTTCTTC
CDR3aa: CASSQGGGINEQFF

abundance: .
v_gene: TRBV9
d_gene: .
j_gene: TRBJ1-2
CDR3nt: TGTGCCAGCAGCGTAGGGCTGGATGGCTACACCTTC
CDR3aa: CASSVGLDGYTF

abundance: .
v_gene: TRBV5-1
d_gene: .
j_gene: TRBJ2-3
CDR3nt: TGCGCCAGCAGCTTTTACAGGGAAGATACGCAGTATTTT
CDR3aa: CASSFYREDTQYF

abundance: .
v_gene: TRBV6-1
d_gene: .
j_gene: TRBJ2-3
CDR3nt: TGTGCCAGCAGTGAAATGGGGGGGCGGGCAGATACGCAGTATTTT
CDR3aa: CASSEMGGRADTQYF

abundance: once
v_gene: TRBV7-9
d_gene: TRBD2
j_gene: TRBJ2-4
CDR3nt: TGTGCCAGCAGCTTAGGGGGGGGGACCCCGCGCAAGTACTTC
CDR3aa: CASSLGGGTPRKYF